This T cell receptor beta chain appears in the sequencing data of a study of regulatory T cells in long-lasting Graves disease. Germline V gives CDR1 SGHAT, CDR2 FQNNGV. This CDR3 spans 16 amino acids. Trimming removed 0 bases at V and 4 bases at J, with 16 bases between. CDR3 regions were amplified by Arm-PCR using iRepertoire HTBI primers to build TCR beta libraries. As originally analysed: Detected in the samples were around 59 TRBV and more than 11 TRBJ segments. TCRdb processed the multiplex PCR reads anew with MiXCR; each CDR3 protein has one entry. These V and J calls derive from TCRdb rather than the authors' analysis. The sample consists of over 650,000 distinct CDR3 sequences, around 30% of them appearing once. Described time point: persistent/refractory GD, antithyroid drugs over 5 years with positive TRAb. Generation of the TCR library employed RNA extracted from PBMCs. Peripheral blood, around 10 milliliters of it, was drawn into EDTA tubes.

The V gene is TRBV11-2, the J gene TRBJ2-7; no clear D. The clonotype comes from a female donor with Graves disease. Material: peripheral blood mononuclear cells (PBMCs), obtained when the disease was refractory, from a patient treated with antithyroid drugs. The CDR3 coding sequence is TGTGCCAGCAGCTTAGAATGGGCAGAAGCTGGGTACGAGCAGTACTTC. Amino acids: CASSLEWAEAGYEQYF.